These T cell receptor beta chains were read from a single sample in a study of identical twins. In TCRdb, the 5' RACE reads were re-called with MiXCR into one record per CDR3 protein. The sample holds a few hundred thousand distinct CDR3 sequences, approximately 10% seen once. These data were likewise used in another study, on yellow fever vaccine responses in identical twins.

Sequencing used PBMCs. The receptors originated from a woman younger than 35 in good health. The CDR3 runs from the conserved cysteine through the conserved F or W. Fields, in order: J gene, V gene, CDR3 protein.

j_gene: TRBJ2-7
v_gene: TRBV12-3/TRBV12-4
CDR3aa: CASSPLMRGPYF

j_gene: TRBJ2-7
v_gene: TRBV6-5
CDR3aa: CASSYSSPSDGSYEQYF

j_gene: TRBJ2-1
v_gene: TRBV19
CDR3aa: CASSIDRTGGFYNEQFF

j_gene: TRBJ2-3
v_gene: TRBV12-3/TRBV12-4
CDR3aa: CASSFGSLGTDTQYF

j_gene: TRBJ2-3
v_gene: TRBV6-5
CDR3aa: CASSYGLAADTQYF

j_gene: TRBJ2-3
v_gene: TRBV2
CDR3aa: CASISSYTQYF

j_gene: TRBJ2-7
v_gene: TRBV6-6
CDR3aa: CASSRSTDEQYF

j_gene: TRBJ2-3
v_gene: TRBV5-6
CDR3aa: CASSPGGGNTDTQYF

j_gene: TRBJ1-4
v_gene: TRBV5-6
CDR3aa: CASSFGLQGNEKLFF

j_gene: TRBJ2-1
v_gene: TRBV25-1
CDR3aa: CASSESPVGHEQFF

j_gene: TRBJ1-6
v_gene: TRBV7-9
CDR3aa: CASSSTTGGHLNSPLHF

j_gene: TRBJ2-7
v_gene: TRBV27
CDR3aa: CASIQTGGGYEQYF

j_gene: TRBJ2-5
v_gene: TRBV3-1
CDR3aa: CASSQVAGGQTQYF

j_gene: TRBJ1-1
v_gene: TRBV7-3
CDR3aa: CASSLSRGAEAFF

j_gene: TRBJ2-3
v_gene: TRBV27
CDR3aa: CASSLKEAGGLRDTQYF

j_gene: TRBJ2-7
v_gene: TRBV20-1
CDR3aa: CSASRDRGGGEQYF

j_gene: TRBJ2-1
v_gene: TRBV20-1
CDR3aa: CSARGRDSYNEQFF

j_gene: TRBJ2-2
v_gene: TRBV29-1
CDR3aa: CSARRSVSGNTGELFF

j_gene: TRBJ2-3
v_gene: TRBV20-1
CDR3aa: CSARGASGGSNTQYF

j_gene: TRBJ2-1
v_gene: TRBV20-1
CDR3aa: CSAPLAGLSSYNEQFF

j_gene: TRBJ2-7
v_gene: TRBV6-5
CDR3aa: CASSYSFNFYEQYF

j_gene: TRBJ1-2
v_gene: TRBV19
CDR3aa: CASSVRDSPNYGYTF